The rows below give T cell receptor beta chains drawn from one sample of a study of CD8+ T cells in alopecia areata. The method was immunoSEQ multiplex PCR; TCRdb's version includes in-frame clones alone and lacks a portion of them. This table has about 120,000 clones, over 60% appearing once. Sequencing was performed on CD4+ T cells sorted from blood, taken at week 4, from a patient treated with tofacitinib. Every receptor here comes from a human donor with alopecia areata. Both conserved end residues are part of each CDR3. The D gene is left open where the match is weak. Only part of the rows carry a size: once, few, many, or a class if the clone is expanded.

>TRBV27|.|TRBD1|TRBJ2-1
TGTGCCAGCAGTGGCACAGGGGCTGGTGAGCAGTTCTTC
CASSGTGAGEQFF
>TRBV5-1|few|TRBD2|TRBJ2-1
TGCGCCAGCAGACTAAGCGGGGGGATATACAATGAGCAGTTCTTC
CASRLSGGIYNEQFF
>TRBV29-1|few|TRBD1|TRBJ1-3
TGCAGCGCTGGGACAGGCAGCGACTCTGGAAACACCATATATTTT
CSAGTGSDSGNTIYF
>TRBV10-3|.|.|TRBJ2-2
TGTGCCATCAGTGACGCGAACACCGGGGAGCTGTTTTTT
CAISDANTGELFF
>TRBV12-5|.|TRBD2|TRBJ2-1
TGTGCTAGTGGTCCCGGGACTAGCGGGGGGGCCGATGGGGCCAATGAGCAGTTCTTC
CASGPGTSGGADGANEQFF
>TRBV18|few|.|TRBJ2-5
TGTGCCAGCTCACCACCCAGCGGCCACCAAGAGACCCAGTACTTC
CASSPPSGHQETQYF
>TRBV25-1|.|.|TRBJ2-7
TGTGCCAGCAGTGAATGGACTTCCCACGAGCAGTACTTC
CASSEWTSHEQYF
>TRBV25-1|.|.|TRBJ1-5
TGTGCCAGCAGTGAATGGGCAGGAAATCAGCCCCAGCATTTT
CASSEWAGNQPQHF
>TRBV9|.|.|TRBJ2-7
TGTGCCAGCAGCGAAAGATCACAGGGCTACGAGCAGTACTTC
CASSERSQGYEQYF
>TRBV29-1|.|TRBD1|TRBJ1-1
TGCAGCGGGACAGGGAGTGACACTGAAGCTTTCTTT
CSGTGSDTEAFF
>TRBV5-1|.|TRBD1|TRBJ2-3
TGCGCCAGCAGCTTGGGGGGACAGCCGATCACAGATACGCAGTATTTT
CASSLGGQPITDTQYF
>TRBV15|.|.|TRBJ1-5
TGTGCCACCAGCAGACCAGGGGGCAATCAGCCCCAGCATTTT
CATSRPGGNQPQHF
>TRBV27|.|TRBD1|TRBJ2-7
TGTGCCAGCAGTTTAAGGGGGACAGGGCAACACTCCTACGAGCAGTACTTC
CASSLRGTGQHSYEQYF
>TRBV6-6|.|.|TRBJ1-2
TGTGCCAGCAGTCAAAACTATGGCTACACCTTC
CASSQNYGYTF
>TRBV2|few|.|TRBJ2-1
TGTGCCAGCGGGACTCGACAAGACTACAATGAGCAGTTCTTC
CASGTRQDYNEQFF
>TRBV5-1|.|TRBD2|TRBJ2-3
TGCGCCAGCAGCGTCGGACCGGGGGGGACAGATACGCAGTATTTT
CASSVGPGGTDTQYF
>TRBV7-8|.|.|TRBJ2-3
TGTGCCAGCAGCCCGTCAGGGGCGGCAGATACGCAGTATTTT
CASSPSGAADTQYF
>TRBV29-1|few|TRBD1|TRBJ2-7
TGCAGCGTTCACGGGACAGCGCGCGAGCAGTACTTC
CSVHGTAREQYF
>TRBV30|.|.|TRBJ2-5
TGTGCCTGCCACAAAGGGCCTGAGGAGACCCAGTACTTC
CACHKGPEETQYF
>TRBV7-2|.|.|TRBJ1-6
TGTGCCAGCAGCCGCCGGATAAATAATTCACCCCTCCACTTT
CASSRRINNSPLHF
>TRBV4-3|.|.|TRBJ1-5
TGCGCCAGCAGCCAAGAAACTGGGCCCCAGCATTTT
CASSQETGPQHF
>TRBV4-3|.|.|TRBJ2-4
TGCGCCAGCAGCCACTCCAGATCGGGGGGCGGTAAGAACATTCAGTACTTC
CASSHSRSGGGKNIQYF
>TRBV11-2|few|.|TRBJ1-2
TGTGCCAGCAGCTTAGTTCCGGGTACCTATGGCTACACCTTC
CASSLVPGTYGYTF
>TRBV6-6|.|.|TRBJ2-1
TGTGCCAGCAAGGACCCCGGACACAATGAGCAGTTCTTC
CASKDPGHNEQFF
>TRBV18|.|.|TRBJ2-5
TGTGCCAGCTCACTACAGGGTCGCGAGACCCAGTACTTC
CASSLQGRETQYF
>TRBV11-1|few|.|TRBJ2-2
TGTGCCAGCAGCCCATGGGGGACTACCGGGGAGCTGTTTTTT
CASSPWGTTGELFF
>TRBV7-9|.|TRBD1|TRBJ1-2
TGTGCCAGCAGCTATGGGGGACAGGGGTACGGCTACACCTTC
CASSYGGQGYGYTF
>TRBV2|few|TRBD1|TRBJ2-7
TGTGCCAGCAGTGATTTGGACAGGCTGCTTGGCGAGCAGTACTTC
CASSDLDRLLGEQYF
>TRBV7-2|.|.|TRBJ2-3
TGTGCCAGCAGCTCGTGGTCAGATACGCAGTATTTT
CASSSWSDTQYF
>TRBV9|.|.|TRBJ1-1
TGTGCCAGCAGCGTTGCTACCACTGGCGCTGAAGCTTTCTTT
CASSVATTGAEAFF
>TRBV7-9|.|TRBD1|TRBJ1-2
TGTGCCAGCAGCGTATCAGGGGGTTCTAACTATGGCTACACCTTC
CASSVSGGSNYGYTF
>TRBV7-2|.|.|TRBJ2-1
TGTGCCAGCAGCCCCGGACCAGGGGATGAGCAGTTCTTC
CASSPGPGDEQFF
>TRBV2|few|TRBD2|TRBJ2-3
TGTGCCAGCAGTCCTCTAGCGGGGGGAGGGACAGATACGCAGTATTTT
CASSPLAGGGTDTQYF
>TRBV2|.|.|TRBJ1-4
TGTGCCAGCAGTGACCTTGAAAAACTGTTTTTT
CASSDLEKLFF
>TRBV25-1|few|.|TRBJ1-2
TGTGCCAGCAGTAAACAGGACAGTTCCTACACCTTC
CASSKQDSSYTF
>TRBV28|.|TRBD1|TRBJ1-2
TGTGCCAGCAGTCCCTTGGACAGGGGGAGCGGCTACACCTTC
CASSPLDRGSGYTF
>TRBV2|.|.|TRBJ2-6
TGTGCCAGCCTCCGGGACGGAAACTCTGGGGCCAACGTCCTGACTTTC
CASLRDGNSGANVLTF
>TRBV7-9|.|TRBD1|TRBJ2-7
TGTGCCAGCAGCCCGCAACGGGACAGGGGCCACGAGCAGTACTTC
CASSPQRDRGHEQYF